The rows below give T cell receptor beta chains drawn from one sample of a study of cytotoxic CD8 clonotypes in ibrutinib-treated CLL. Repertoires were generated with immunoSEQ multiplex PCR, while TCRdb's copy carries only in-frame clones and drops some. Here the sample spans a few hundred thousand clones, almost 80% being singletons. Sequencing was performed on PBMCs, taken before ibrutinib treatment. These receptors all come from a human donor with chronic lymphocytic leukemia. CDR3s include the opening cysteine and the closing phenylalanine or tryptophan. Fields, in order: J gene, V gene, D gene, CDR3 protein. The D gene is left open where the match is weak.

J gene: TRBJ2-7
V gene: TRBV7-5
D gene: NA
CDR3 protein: CVRSLEQGSYEQYF

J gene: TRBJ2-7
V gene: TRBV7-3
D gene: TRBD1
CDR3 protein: CASSLSQGVAYEQYF

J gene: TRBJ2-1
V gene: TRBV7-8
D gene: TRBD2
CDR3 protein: CASSLAKAGGPYNEQFF

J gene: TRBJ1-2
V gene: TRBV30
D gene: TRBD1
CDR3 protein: CAWMSSTGGGYTF

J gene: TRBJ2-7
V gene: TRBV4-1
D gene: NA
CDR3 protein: CASSQGEPDEQYF

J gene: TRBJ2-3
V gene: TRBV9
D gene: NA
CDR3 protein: CASRSGTTDTQYF

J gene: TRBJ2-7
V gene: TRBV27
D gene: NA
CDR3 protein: CASSNLGKGKYEQYF

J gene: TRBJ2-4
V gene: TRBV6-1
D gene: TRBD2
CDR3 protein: CASSAGLAGGPKNIQYF

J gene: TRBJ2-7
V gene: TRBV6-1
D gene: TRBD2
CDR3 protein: CASSETSGSSYEQYF

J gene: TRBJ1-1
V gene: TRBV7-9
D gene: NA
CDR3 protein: CASSNRGLLDEAFF

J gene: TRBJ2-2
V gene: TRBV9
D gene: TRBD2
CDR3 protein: CASSEGVAGNTGELFF

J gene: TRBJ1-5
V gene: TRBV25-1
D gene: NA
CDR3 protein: CASRDGNQPQHF

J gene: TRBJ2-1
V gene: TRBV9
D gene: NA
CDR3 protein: CASSLLGGWQFF

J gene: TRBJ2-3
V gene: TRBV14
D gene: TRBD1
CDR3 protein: CASSQDRGRTDTQYF

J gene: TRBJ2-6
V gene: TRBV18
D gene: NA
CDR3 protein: CASSPTGANVLTF

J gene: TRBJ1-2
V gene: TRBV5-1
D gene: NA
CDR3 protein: CASRAWPPRIGIGYTF

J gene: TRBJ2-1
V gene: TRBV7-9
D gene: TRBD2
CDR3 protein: CASSPSGSYNEQFF

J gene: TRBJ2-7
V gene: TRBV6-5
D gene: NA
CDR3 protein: CASSYGQSSYEQYF

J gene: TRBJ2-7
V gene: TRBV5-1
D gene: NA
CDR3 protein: CASSLAPTESSYEQYF

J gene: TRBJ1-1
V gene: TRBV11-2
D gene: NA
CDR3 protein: CASSPRGGGTEAFF

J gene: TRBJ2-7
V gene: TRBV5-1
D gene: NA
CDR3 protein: CASSDTVTYEQYF

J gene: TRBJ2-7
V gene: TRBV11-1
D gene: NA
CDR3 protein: CASSSRDQSYEQYF